Ten or more counts support the clone carrying this TCR beta chain. As to time point: persistent/refractory GD, antithyroid drugs over 5 years with positive TRAb. With RNA extracted from PBMCs as input, the TCR library was made. The EDTA tubes were filled with about 10 milliliters of drawn peripheral blood. V gave up 2 bases and J gave up 3 bases; unmatched junction bases: 2. There are 15 residues in the CDR3. From germline, CDR1 is ENHRY and CDR2 SYGVKD. This sample was taken from a study of regulatory T cells in long-lasting Graves disease. Combining iRepertoire HTBI primers with Arm-PCR of CDR3 regions, the authors built TCR beta libraries. A single record per CDR3 protein comes from TCRdb applying MiXCR to the multiplex PCR reads. The table has 390,000 or so distinct CDR3 sequences, 20% to 25% seen once.

The J gene is TRBJ2-5, the V gene TRBV10-3; 11 nucleotides agree with TRBD2. This sequence was found in a woman between 35 and 50 years old with Graves disease. Sequencing was performed on peripheral blood mononuclear cells (PBMCs), taken when the disease was refractory, from a patient treated with antithyroid drugs. CDR3 coding DNA: TGTGCCATCAGTGAGGAGGGACTAGCGGAAGAGACCCAGTACTTC. Encoded protein: CAISEEGLAEETQYF.